This T cell receptor (beta chain) is drawn from a study of shared clonotypes between healthy human individuals. Study context: Every donor yielded three CD4 naive, three CD4 memory, two CD8 naive and one CD8 memory plate.

Study processing details: Filtering differed for immunoSEQ, which gave only junction sequences without quality scores. Assay: immunoSEQ multiplex PCR; the TCRdb copy retains only in-frame clones and omits some. For V, J and clone size, that table is used; D and trimming come from the DNA. The data show a few million clones, just over 90% seen once. Germline assignment: CDR1 SGHRS and CDR2 YFSETQ. The CDR3 consists of 14 residues. V shed 3 bases and J 4 bases; nucleotides not matched to a gene: 4. The split of CD4+ cells yielded CD45RA+ naive and CD45RA-negative memory subsets. The V gene is TRBV5-1, the J gene TRBJ1-5; 7 nucleotides align to TRBD1. Input material: naive CD4+ T cells from PBMCs. Subset given: CD45RA+ positively selected. The receptor comes from a man aged 18 to 30 in good health. Some clones in this sample may be carry-over from other donors' samples. The CDR3 here is CASSSGQENQPQHF. DNA of the CDR3: TGCGCCAGCAGCTCAGGACAGGAGAATCAGCCCCAGCATTTT.